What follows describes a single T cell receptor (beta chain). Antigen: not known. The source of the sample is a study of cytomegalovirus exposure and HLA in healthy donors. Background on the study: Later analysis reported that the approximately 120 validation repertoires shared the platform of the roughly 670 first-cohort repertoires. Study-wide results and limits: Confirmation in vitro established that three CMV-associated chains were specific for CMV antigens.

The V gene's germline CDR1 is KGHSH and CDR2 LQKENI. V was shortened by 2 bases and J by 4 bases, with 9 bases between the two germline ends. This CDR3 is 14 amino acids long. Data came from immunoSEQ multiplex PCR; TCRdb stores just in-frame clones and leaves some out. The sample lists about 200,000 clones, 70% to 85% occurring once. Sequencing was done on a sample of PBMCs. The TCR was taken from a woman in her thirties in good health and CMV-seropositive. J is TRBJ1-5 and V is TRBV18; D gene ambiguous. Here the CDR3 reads CASSPETGNQPQHF. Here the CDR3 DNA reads TGTGCCAGCTCACCAGAGACGGGGAATCAGCCCCAGCATTTT.